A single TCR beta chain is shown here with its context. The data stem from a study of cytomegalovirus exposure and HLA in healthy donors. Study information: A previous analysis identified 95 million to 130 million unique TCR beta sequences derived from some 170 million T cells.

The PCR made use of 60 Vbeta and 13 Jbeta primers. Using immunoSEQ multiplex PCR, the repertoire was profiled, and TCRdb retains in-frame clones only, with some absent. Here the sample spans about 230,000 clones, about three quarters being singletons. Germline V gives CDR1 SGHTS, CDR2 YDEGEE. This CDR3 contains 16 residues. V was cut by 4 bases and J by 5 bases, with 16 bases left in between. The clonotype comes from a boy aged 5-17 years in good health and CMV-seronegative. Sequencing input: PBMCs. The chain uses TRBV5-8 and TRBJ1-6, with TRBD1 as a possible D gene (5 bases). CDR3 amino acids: CASSIERGFDNSPLHF. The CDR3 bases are TGTGCCAGCAGCATTGAAAGGGGCTTCGATAATTCACCCCTCCACTTT. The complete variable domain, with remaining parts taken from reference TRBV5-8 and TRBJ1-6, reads EAGVTQSPTHLIKTRGQQATLRCSPISGHTSVYWYQQALGLGLQFLLWYDEGEERNRGNFPPRFSGRQFPNYSSELNVNALELEDSALYLCASSIERGFDNSPLHFGNGTRLTVT.